What follows are 7 T cell receptor beta chains derived from one specimen sequenced in a study of T cell responses to AZD1222 COVID-19 vaccine. Only in-frame clones appear in the TCRdb table, and some are missing; sequencing was by immunoSEQ multiplex PCR. Among roughly 70,000 clones listed, 87% were seen once. The sample here was peripheral blood, taken on day 0 of AZD1222 vaccination. Receptors were obtained from an adult in good health.

The chain has TRBV24-1 and TRBJ2-3; 11 bases line up with TRBD2. This CDR3 has 15 amino acids. J gave up 4 bases and V 7 bases, and 6 bases lay outside the gene matches. Germline V gene lookup returns CDR1 KGHDR and CDR2 SFDVKD. DNA for the CDR3: TGTGCCACCAGCGCACTAGCGGGAGCGGCAGATACGCAGTATTTT. Amino acid sequence: CATSALAGAADTQYF.

This clone was observed a single time. The rearrangement links TRBV6-5 to TRBJ2-1; tentative D call: TRBD1 (6 bases). Per germline, CDR1 MNHEY and CDR2 SVGAGI. This CDR3 has 13 amino acids. V shed 7 bases and J shed 6 bases, with 13 bases lying between them. CDR3 bases: TGTGCCAGCATATTTAGAGGGGGCAATGAGCAGTTCTTC. Amino acid sequence: CASIFRGGNEQFF.

The chain carries TRBV11-2 and TRBJ1-4; unclear D gene. The CDR3 spans 15 residues. Trimming took 5 bases from V and 4 from J, leaving 14 bases between them. The germline V gene has CDR1 SGHAT and CDR2 FQNNGV. CDR3 region: CASSPRGGNNEKLFF. DNA of the CDR3: TGTGCCAGCAGCCCCCGGGGAGGCAATAATGAAAAACTGTTTTTT.

The rearrangement joins TRBV2 to TRBJ1-2; D unresolved. Germline-derived CDR1 and CDR2 are SNHLY and FYNNEI. Deletions cut 7 bases from V and 6 bases from J, with 15 bases between. CDR3 length: 13 residues. This CDR3 reads CASNTPGTHGYTF. The CDR3 region has the DNA TGTGCCAGCAATACACCAGGTACCCATGGCTACACCTTC.

This clone has just one count. The chain joins TRBV9 to TRBJ2-5, with TRBD2 matching 7 bases. The CDR3 is made up of 15 amino acids. V lost 3 bases to trimming and J lost 2 bases; unmatched junction nucleotides: 7. Germline values: CDR1 SGDLS, CDR2 YYNGEE. CDR3: CASSETSDPQETQYF. The CDR3 DNA reads as TGTGCCAGCAGCGAAACTAGCGACCCTCAAGAGACCCAGTACTTC.

V usage is TRBV7-2 and J usage is TRBJ2-5, with D possibly being TRBD1 (6 bases). Trimming removed 1 base from V and 5 bases from J, with 11 bases in between. Germline assignment: CDR1 SGHTA and CDR2 FQGNSA. The CDR3 has 14 amino acids. CDR3 sequence: CASSLVGGGETQYF. The CDR3 coding sequence is TGTGCCAGCAGCTTAGTTGGGGGCGGGGAGACCCAGTACTTC.

This clone was seen only a few times. This chain uses TRBV6-4 with TRBJ1-5; D gene unclear. Germline CDR1 reads MRHNA; CDR2 reads SNTAGT. V was clipped by 3 bases and J by 6 bases, with 15 bases between them. The CDR3 covers 15 residues. The CDR3 loop reads CASSDSAEAGQPQHF. The DNA for the CDR3 is TGTGCCAGCAGTGATTCCGCTGAGGCCGGTCAGCCCCAGCATTTT.